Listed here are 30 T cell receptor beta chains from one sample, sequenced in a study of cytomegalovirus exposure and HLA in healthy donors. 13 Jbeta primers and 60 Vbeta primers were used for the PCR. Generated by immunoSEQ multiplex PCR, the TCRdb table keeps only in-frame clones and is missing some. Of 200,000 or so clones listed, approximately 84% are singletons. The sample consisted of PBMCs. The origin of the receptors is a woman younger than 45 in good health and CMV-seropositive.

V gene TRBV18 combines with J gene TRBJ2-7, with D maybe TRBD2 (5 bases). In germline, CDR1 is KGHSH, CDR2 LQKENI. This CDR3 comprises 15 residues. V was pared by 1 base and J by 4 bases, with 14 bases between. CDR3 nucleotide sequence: TGTGCCAGCTCACCACTTGCGGTCCGGGGATACGAGCAGTACTTC. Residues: CASSPLAVRGYEQYF.

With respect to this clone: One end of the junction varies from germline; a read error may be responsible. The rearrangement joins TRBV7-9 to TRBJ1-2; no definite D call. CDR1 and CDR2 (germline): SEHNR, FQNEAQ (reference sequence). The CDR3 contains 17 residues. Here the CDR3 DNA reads TGTTCCAGCAGCTTAGGCGCGGCAGAGCAAAGTAACTATGGCTACACCTTC. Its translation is CSSSLGAAEQSNYGYTF.

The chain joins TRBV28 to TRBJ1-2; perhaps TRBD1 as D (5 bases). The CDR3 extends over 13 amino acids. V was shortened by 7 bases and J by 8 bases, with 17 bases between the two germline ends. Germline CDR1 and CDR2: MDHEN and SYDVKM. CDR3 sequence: CASTILGPDGYTF. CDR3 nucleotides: TGTGCCAGCACCATATTGGGGCCCGACGGCTACACCTTC.

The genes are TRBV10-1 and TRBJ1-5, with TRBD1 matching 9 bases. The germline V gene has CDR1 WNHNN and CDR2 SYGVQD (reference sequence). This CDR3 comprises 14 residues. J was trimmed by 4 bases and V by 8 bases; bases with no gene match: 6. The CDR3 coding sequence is TGCGCCAGCTCCGCGGGACAGGGTAATCAGCCCCAGCATTTT. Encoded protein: CASSAGQGNQPQHF.

CDR3 in DNA: TGTGCCAGCAAGAACAGGGTGGGTAGCTCCTACGAGCAGTACTTC. It encodes CASKNRVGSSYEQYF. This chain uses TRBV5-6 with TRBJ2-7; TRBD1 might be the D (6 bases). CDR3 length equals 15 residues. Germline CDR1 and CDR2: SGHDT and YYEEEE. Deletions cut 6 bases from V and 0 bases from J, with 16 bases between.

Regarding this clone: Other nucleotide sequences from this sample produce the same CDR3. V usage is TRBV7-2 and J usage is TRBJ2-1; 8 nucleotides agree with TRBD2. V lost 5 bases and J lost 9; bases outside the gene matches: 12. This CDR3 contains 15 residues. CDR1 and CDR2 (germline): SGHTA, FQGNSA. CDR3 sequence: CASSPPGLAGGEQFF. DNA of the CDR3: TGTGCCAGCAGCCCCCCCGGACTAGCCGGGGGTGAGCAGTTCTTC.

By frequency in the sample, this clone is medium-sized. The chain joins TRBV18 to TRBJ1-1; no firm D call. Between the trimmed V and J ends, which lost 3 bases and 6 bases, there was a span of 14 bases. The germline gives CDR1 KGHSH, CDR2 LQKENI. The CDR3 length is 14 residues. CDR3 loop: CASSPPGIDAEAFF. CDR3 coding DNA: TGTGCCAGCTCACCGCCGGGAATTGACGCTGAAGCTTTCTTT.

CDR3 in amino acids: CASSHGTAGSGELFF. The DNA for the CDR3 is TGTGCCAGCAGCCACGGGACAGCCGGTTCCGGGGAGCTGTTTTTT. The V gene is TRBV11-3, the J gene TRBJ2-2, with 7 bases identical to TRBD1. CDR1 is SGHNT and CDR2 is YENEEA in the germline V gene. J gave up 6 bases and V 5 bases, and 9 bases lay outside the gene matches. The CDR3 has 15 amino acids.

Here the CDR3 reads CASSQGQGQDYGYTF. CDR3 nucleotide sequence: TGTGCCAGCAGCCAGGGACAGGGGCAGGACTATGGCTACACCTTC. The chain joins TRBV4-2 to TRBJ1-2; TRBD1 agrees at 10 bases. Germline V lookup: CDR1 LGHNA, CDR2 YNFKEQ. The CDR3 spans 15 residues. The V gene end was trimmed by 3 bases and the J gene end by 3 bases; junction bases not matched to a gene: 4.

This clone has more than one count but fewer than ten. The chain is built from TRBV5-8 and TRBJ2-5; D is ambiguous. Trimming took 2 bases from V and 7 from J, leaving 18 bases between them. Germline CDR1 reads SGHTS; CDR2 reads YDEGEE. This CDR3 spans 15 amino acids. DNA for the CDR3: TGTGCCAGCAGCTTATTAGGCAGGCAAAGTGGGACCCAGTACTTC. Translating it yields CASSLLGRQSGTQYF.

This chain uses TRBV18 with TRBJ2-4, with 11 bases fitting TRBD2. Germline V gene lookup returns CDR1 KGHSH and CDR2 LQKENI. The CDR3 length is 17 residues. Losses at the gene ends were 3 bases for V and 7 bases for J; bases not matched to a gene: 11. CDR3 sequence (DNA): TGTGCCAGCTCACCGAGGCTAGCGGGGGGACGGTCGAACATTCAGTACTTC. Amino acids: CASSPRLAGGRSNIQYF.

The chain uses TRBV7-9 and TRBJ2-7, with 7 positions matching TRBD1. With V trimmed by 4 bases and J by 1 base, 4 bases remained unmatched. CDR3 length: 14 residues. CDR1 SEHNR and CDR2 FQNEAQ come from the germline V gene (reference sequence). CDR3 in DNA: TGTGCCAGCAGCTCCCCGGGACAGTCCTACGAGCAGTACTTC. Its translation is CASSSPGQSYEQYF.

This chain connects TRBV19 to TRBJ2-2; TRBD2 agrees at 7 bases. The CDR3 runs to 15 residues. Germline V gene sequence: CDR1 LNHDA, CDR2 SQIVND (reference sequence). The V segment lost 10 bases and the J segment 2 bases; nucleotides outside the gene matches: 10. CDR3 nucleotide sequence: TGTGCCACGAGTTCGAGCGGGGTAAACACCGGGGAGCTGTTTTTT. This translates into CATSSSGVNTGELFF. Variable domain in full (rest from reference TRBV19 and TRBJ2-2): DGGITQSPKYLFRKEGQNVTLSCEQNLNHDAMYWYRQDPGQGLRLIYYSQIVNDFQKGDIAEGYSVSREKKESFPLTVTSAQKNPTAFYLCATSSSGVNTGELFFGEGSRLTVL.

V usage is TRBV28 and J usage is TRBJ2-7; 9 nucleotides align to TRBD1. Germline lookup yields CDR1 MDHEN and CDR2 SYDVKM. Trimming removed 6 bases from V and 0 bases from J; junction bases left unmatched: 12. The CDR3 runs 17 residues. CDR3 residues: CASSSGQGNLASYEQYF. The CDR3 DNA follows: TGTGCCAGCAGCTCTGGACAGGGGAATTTAGCCTCCTACGAGCAGTACTTC.

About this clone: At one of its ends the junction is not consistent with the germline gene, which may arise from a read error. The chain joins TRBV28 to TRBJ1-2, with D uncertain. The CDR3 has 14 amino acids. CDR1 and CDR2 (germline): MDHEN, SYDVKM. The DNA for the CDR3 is TGTGCCAGCGGTCCAGGCTCTGTTGACTACGGCTACACCTTC. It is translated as CASGPGSVDYGYTF.

The CDR3 region has the DNA TGTGCCAGCAGCCAAGATCGGGCTAGCGCGACCGGGGAGCTGTTTTTT. Amino acids: CASSQDRASATGELFF. The chain uses TRBV4-2 and TRBJ2-2, with a tentative D call TRBD2 (6 bases). Germline loops: CDR1 LGHNA, CDR2 YNFKEQ. The CDR3 contains 16 residues. V was shortened by 0 bases and J by 5 bases, with 13 bases between the two germline ends.

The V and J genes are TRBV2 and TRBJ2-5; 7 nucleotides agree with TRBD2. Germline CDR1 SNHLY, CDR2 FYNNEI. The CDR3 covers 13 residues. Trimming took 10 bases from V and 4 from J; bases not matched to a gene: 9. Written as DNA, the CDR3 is TGTGCCACCTTAAGACTAGCCATAGAGACCCAGTACTTC. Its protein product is CATLRLAIETQYF.

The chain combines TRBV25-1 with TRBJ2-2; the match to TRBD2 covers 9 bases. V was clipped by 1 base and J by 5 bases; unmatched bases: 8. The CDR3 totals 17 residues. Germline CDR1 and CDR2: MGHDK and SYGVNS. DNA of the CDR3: TGTGCCAGCAGTGAATTCAAAGGGACTAGCCGGACCGGGGAGCTGTTTTTT. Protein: CASSEFKGTSRTGELFF. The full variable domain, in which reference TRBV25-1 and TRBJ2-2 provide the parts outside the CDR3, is EADIYQTPRYLVIGTGKKITLECSQTMGHDKMYWYQQDPGMELHLIHYSYGVNSTEKGDLSSESTVSRIRTEHFPLTLESARPSHTSQYLCASSEFKGTSRTGELFFGEGSRLTVL.

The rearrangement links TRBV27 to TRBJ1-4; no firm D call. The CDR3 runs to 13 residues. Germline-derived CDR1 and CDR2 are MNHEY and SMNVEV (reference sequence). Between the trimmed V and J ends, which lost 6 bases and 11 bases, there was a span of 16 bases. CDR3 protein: CASRNVFGDKLFF. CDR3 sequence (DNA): TGTGCCAGCAGGAACGTATTCGGGGATAAACTGTTTTTT.

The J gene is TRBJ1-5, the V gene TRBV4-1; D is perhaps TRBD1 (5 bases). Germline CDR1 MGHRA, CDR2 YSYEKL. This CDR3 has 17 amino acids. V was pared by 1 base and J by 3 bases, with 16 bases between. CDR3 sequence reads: CASSQGWGPGNNQPQHF. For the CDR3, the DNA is TGCGCCAGCAGCCAAGGGTGGGGCCCCGGCAACAATCAGCCCCAGCATTTT.

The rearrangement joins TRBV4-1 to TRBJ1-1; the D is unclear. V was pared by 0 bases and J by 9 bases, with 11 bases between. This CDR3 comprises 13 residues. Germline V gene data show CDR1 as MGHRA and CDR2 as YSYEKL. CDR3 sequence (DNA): TGCGCCAGCAGCCAAGATTTGGGGAGACAAGCTTTCTTT. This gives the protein CASSQDLGRQAFF.

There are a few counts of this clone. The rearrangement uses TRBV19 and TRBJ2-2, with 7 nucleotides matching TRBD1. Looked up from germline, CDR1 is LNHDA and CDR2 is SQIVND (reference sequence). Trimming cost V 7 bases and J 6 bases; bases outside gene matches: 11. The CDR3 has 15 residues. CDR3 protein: CASTPEDRPPGELFF. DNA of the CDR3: TGTGCCAGTACCCCAGAGGACAGGCCGCCCGGGGAGCTGTTTTTT.

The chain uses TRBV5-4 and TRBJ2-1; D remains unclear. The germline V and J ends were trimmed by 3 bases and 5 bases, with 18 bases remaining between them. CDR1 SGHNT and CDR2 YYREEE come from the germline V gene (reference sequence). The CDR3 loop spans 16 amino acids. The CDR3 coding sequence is TGTGCCAGCAGCTCGGGTACGTCCTGGAATCACAATGAGCAGTTCTTC. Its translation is CASSSGTSWNHNEQFF.

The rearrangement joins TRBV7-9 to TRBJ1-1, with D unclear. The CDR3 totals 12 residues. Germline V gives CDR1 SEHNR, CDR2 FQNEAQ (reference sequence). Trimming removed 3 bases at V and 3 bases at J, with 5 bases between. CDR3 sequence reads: CASSFLDTEAFF. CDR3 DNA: TGTGCCAGCAGCTTCTTAGACACTGAAGCTTTCTTT.

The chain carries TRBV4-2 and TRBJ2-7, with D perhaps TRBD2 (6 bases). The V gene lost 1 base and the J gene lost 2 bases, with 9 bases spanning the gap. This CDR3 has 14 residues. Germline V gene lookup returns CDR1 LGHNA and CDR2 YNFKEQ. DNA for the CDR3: TGTGCCAGCAGCCAAGCCTGGGGGGCCTACGAGCAGTACTTC. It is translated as CASSQAWGAYEQYF.

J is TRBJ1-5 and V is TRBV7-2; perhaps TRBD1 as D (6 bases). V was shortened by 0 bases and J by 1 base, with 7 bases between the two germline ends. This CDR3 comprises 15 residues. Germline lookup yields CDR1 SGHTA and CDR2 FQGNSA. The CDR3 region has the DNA TGTGCCAGCAGCTTAGCCACAGGGAGCAATCAGCCCCAGCATTTT. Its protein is CASSLATGSNQPQHF.

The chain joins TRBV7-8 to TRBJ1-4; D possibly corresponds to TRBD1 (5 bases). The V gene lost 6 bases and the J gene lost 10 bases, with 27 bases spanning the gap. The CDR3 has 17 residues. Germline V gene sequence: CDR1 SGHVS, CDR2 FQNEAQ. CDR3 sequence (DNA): TGTGCCAGCAGTACTGGAAGGGGCCCACCGGTTGGGGCAAAACTGTTTTTT. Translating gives CASSTGRGPPVGAKLFF.

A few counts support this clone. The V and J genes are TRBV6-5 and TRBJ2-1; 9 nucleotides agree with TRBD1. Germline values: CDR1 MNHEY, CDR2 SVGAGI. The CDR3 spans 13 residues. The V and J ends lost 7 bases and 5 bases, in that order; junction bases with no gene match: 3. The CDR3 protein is CASKRTGDNEQFF. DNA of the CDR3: TGTGCCAGCAAAAGGACAGGGGACAATGAGCAGTTCTTC.

CDR3 coding DNA: TGTGCCAGCAGTTACTCGTCGGACAGGGGGCAGCCCCAGCATTTT. Its protein product is CASSYSSDRGQPQHF. This chain uses TRBV6-5 with TRBJ1-5; 10 nucleotides line up with TRBD1. V gave up 0 bases and J gave up 7 bases; unmatched junction bases: 3. Per germline, CDR1 MNHEY and CDR2 SVGAGI. The CDR3 contains 15 residues.

In nucleotides, the CDR3 is TGTGCCAGCAGCGCCGACGGGGAGGATGAGCAGTTCTTC. Translating gives CASSADGEDEQFF. This chain links TRBV9 with TRBJ2-1, with a tentative D call TRBD2 (6 bases). This CDR3 contains 13 residues. Trimming took off 3 bases at V and 8 bases at J, with 12 bases between the two ends. The germline V gene encodes CDR1 SGDLS and CDR2 YYNGEE.